The T cell receptor (beta chain) described here comes from a study of blood T cell repertoires in COVID-19. Across the study: Both acute and convalescent COVID-19 samples were obtained from the United States, Italy and Spain.

How the authors handled the data: Amplification of reference gene primers was used by the study to estimate nucleated cell counts. TCRdb keeps only in-frame clones here, not all; method: immunoSEQ multiplex PCR. D and trimming were read from the DNA, whereas the V and J calls and clone size are those reported in that table. The sample shows fewer than 250,000 clones, nearly 95% of them seen only once. The germline gives CDR1 MGHRA, CDR2 YSYEKL. CDR3 length equals 15 residues. J was trimmed by 6 bases and V by 7 bases; bases with no gene match: 10. Recruited during active infection, patients (from Seattle) were subsequently followed longitudinally.

The chain carries TRBV4-1 and TRBJ1-4, with 8 bases identical to TRBD1. This sequence originates from a man aged 25-40 years with COVID-19, enrolled during active disease. The sequenced material came from peripheral blood. CDR3 bases: TGCGCCAGCAAACCGCTTACAGGGGGGGATGAAAAACTGTTTTTT. Translating it yields CASKPLTGGDEKLFF.